Given below is one TCR beta chain in context. No antigen is known for it. CDR3 length equals 14 residues. The germline CDR1 and CDR2 sequences are SGHAT and FQDESV (reference sequence). V was cut by 3 bases and J by 1 base, with 9 bases left in between. These data originate in a study of vaccination and CD4 T cells after COVID-19. The Oncomine TCR Beta short-read assay was applied to DNA of cultured CD4+ T cells. From the PCR reads, TCRdb called clonotypes with MiXCR, one entry per CDR3 protein. Altogether about 21,000 distinct CDR3 sequences are present, 46% being singletons, with the ten largest covering less than 15%. Regarding time point: late sampling 161 to 241 days after vaccination in three convalescent patients. Treatment here: roughly 11-day PBMC culture with coronavirus spike peptide pools or control peptides (ViraFEST assay).

The chain joins TRBV11-1 to TRBJ1-1, with TRBD1 as a possible D gene (6 bases). The sequenced sample was CD4+ T cells from blood, cultured in vitro, obtained about 7 months after SARS-CoV-2 vaccination. The receptor comes from a human donor who had recovered from COVID-19. The chain's CDR3 is CASSLSTGNTEAFF. DNA for the CDR3: TGTGCCAGCAGCTTGTCGACAGGGAACACTGAAGCTTTCTTT.